This is a list of T cell receptor beta chains from one sample in a study of T-cell memory formation after mild COVID-19. TCRdb re-called the 5' RACE reads through MiXCR, storing one row per CDR3 protein. The table shows more than 150,000 distinct CDR3 sequences, with 20% to 25% occurring only once. Sequences were obtained from PBMCs or a T cell subset sorted from them (not recorded which). These TCRs come from an adult woman who had mild COVID-19 (a few samples of this study predate the infection). Cell type and time point are not known. Both conserved end residues are part of each CDR3. A D gene is named only where the DNA matches it firmly. Only some rows state a clone size, as once, few, many or a class for expanded clones.

clone_size: once; cdr3_length: 15; v_call: TRBV9; j_call: TRBJ1-3; d_call: .; cdr3_aa: CASSVSGIWANTIYF; cdr3_nt: TGTGCCAGCAGCGTTAGTGGGATATGGGCAAACACCATATATTTT
clone_size: .; cdr3_length: 15; v_call: TRBV30; j_call: TRBJ2-3; d_call: TRBD2; cdr3_aa: CAWSGEREGIDTQYF; cdr3_nt: TGTGCCTGGAGTGGAGAGCGGGAGGGTATAGATACGCAGTATTTT
clone_size: .; cdr3_length: 13; v_call: TRBV9; j_call: TRBJ2-5; d_call: TRBD2; cdr3_aa: CASSGSGEETQYF; cdr3_nt: TGTGCCAGCAGCGGAAGCGGGGAAGAGACCCAGTACTTC
clone_size: .; cdr3_length: 17; v_call: TRBV7-9; j_call: TRBJ2-2; d_call: .; cdr3_aa: CASSSIHGQPNTGELFF; cdr3_nt: TGTGCCAGCAGCTCAATTCACGGACAGCCGAACACCGGGGAGCTGTTTTTT
clone_size: .; cdr3_length: 16; v_call: TRBV7-9; j_call: TRBJ2-5; d_call: TRBD2; cdr3_aa: CASSRPLAGGKETQYF; cdr3_nt: TGTGCCAGCAGCCGACCTCTAGCGGGGGGAAAAGAGACCCAGTACTTC
clone_size: .; cdr3_length: 15; v_call: TRBV12-3/TRBV12-4; j_call: TRBJ2-1; d_call: TRBD2; cdr3_aa: CASSLVAGGLNEQFF; cdr3_nt: TGTGCCAGCAGTTTAGTAGCGGGAGGGCTCAATGAGCAGTTCTTC
clone_size: few; cdr3_length: 16; v_call: TRBV4-3; j_call: TRBJ2-2; d_call: .; cdr3_aa: CASRVLQGKLAGELFF; cdr3_nt: TGCGCCAGCAGGGTGTTGCAGGGGAAACTGGCCGGGGAGCTGTTTTTT
clone_size: .; cdr3_length: 15; v_call: TRBV12-3/TRBV12-4; j_call: TRBJ1-2; d_call: .; cdr3_aa: CASSLVPTGIYGYTF; cdr3_nt: TGTGCCAGCAGTTTAGTTCCGACGGGGATCTATGGCTACACCTTC
clone_size: few; cdr3_length: 14; v_call: TRBV20-1; j_call: TRBJ1-5; d_call: .; cdr3_aa: CSARVGGNYQPQHF; cdr3_nt: TGCAGTGCTAGAGTTGGGGGCAACTATCAGCCCCAGCATTTT
clone_size: few; cdr3_length: 13; v_call: TRBV3-1; j_call: TRBJ1-2; d_call: .; cdr3_aa: CASSQLRNYGYTF; cdr3_nt: TGTGCCAGCAGCCAACTAAGGAACTATGGCTACACCTTC
clone_size: few; cdr3_length: 14; v_call: TRBV29-1; j_call: TRBJ2-1; d_call: TRBD1; cdr3_aa: CSVEDGTGTNEQFF; cdr3_nt: TGCAGCGTTGAAGACGGGACAGGGACCAATGAGCAGTTCTTC
clone_size: few; cdr3_length: 17; v_call: TRBV5-1; j_call: TRBJ2-1; d_call: TRBD2; cdr3_aa: CASSLARLESGGRLGFF; cdr3_nt: TGCGCCAGCAGCTTGGCCCGGTTAGAAAGCGGGGGCCGCCTGGGGTTCTTC
clone_size: few; cdr3_length: 13; v_call: TRBV7-6; j_call: TRBJ2-1; d_call: TRBD1; cdr3_aa: CASSFRGLTEQFF; cdr3_nt: TGTGCCAGCAGCTTCAGGGGGCTCACTGAGCAGTTCTTC